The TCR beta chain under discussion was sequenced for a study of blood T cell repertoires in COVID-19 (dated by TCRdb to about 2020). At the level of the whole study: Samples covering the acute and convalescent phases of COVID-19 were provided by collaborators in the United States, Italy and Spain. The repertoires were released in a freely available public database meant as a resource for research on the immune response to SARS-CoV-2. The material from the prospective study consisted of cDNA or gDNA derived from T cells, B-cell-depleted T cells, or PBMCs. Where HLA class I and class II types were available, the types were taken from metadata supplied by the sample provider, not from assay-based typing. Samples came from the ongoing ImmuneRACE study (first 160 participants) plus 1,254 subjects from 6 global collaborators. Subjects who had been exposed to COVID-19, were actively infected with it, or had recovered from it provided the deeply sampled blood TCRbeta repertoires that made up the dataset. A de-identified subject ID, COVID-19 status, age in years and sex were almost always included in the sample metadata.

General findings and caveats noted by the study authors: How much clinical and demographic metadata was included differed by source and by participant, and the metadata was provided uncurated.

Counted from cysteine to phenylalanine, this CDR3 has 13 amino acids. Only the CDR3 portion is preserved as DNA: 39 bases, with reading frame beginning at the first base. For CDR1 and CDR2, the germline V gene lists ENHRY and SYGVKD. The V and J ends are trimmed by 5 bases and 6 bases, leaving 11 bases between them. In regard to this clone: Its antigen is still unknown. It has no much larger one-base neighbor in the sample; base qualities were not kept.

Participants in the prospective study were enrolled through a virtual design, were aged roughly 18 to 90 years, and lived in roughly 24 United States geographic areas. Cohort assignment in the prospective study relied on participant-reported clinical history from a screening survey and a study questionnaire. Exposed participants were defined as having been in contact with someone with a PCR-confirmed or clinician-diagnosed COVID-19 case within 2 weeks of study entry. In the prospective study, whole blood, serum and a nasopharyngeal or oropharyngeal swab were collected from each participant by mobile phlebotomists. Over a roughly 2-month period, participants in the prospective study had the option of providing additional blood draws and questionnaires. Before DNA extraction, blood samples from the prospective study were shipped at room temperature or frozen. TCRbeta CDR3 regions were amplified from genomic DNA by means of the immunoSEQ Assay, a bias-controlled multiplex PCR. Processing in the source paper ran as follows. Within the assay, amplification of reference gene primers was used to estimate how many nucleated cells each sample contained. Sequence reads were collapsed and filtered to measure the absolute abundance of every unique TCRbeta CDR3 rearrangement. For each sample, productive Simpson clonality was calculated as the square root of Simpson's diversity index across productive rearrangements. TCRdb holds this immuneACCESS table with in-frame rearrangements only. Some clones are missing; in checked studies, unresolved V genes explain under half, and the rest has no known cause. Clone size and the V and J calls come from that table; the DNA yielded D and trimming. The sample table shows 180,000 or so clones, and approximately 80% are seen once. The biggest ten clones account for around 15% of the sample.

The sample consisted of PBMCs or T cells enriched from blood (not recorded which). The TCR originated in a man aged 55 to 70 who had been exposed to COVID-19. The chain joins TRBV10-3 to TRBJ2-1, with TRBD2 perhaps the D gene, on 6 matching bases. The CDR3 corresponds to CAISPSGSNEQFF. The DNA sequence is TGTGCCATCAGTCCCAGCGGGTCCAATGAGCAGTTCTTC.